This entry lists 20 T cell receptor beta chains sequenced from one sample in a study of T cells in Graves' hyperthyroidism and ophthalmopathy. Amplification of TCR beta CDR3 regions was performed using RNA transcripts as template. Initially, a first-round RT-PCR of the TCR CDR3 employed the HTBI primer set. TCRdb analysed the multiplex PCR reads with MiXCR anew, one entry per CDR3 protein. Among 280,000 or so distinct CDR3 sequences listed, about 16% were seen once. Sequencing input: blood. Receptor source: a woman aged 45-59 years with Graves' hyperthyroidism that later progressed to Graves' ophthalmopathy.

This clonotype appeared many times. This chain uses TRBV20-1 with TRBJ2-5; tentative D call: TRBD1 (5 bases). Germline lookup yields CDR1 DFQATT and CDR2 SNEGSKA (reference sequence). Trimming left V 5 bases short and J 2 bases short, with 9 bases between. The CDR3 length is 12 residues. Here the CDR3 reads CSAHRQQETQYF. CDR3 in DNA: TGCAGTGCTCACCGACAGCAAGAGACCCAGTACTTC.

Here the CDR3 DNA reads TGCAGTGCTCCGACTAGCGGCCAAGAGACCCAGTACTTC. Translating it yields CSAPTSGQETQYF. J is TRBJ2-5 and V is TRBV20-1, with 9 bases identical to TRBD2. CDR1 is DFQATT, CDR2 SNEGSKA, per germline (reference sequence). This CDR3 is built from 13 residues. Losses at the gene ends were 5 bases for V and 1 base for J; bases not matched to a gene: 2.

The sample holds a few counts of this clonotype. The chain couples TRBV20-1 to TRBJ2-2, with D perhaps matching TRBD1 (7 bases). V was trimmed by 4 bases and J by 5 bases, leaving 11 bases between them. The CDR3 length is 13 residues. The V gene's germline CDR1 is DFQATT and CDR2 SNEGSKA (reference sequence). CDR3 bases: TGCAGTGCTAAGACAGGGAGGACCGGGGAGCTGTTTTTT. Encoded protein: CSAKTGRTGELFF.

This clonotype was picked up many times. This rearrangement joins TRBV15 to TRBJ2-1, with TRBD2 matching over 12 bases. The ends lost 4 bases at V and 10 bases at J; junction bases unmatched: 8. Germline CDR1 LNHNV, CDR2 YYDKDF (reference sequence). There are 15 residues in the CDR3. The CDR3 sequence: CATSKTSGGGREQFF. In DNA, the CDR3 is TGTGCCACCAGCAAGACTAGCGGGGGAGGAAGGGAGCAGTTCTTC. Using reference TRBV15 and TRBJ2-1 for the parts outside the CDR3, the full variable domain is DAMVIQNPRYQVTQFGKPVTLSCSQTLNHNVMYWYQQKSSQAPKLLFHYYDKDFNNEADTPDNFQSRRPNTSFCFLDIRSPGLGDTAMYLCATSKTSGGGREQFFGPGTRLTVL.

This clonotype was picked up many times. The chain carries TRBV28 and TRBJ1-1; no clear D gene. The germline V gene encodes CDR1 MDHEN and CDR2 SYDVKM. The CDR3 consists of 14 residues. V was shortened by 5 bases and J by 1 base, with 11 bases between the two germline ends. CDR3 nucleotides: TGTGCCAGCAGTACCGTTATAGGGAACACTGAAGCTTTCTTT. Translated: CASSTVIGNTEAFF.

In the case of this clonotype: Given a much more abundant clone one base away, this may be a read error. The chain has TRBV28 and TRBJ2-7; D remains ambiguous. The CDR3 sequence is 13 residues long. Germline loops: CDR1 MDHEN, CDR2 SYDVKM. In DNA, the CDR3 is TGTGCCAGCAGTTTAGGGTCGGGCTACGAGCGGTACTTC. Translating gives CASSLGSGYERYF.

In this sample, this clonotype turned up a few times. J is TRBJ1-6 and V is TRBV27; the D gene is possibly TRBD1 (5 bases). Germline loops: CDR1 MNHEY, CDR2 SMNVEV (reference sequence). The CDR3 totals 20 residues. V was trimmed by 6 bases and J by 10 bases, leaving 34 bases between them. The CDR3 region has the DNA TGTGCCAGCAGCCTAAAACCCAATCCGATGACAGAGGGGAAGGGGTCACCCCTCCACTTT. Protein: CASSLKPNPMTEGKGSPLHF.

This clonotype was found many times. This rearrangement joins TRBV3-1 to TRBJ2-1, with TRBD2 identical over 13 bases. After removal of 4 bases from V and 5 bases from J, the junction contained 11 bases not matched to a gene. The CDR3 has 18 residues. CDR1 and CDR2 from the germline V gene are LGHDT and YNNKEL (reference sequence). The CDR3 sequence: CASSRLAGTSGNHNEQFF. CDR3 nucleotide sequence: TGTGCCAGCAGCCGCCTGGCGGGGACTAGCGGGAACCACAATGAGCAGTTCTTC.

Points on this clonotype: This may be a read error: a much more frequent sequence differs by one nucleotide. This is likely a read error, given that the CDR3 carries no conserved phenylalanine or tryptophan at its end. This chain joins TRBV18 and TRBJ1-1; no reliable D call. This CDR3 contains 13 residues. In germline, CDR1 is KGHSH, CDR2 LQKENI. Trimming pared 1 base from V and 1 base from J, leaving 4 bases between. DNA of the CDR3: TGTGCCAGCTCACCACTACCGAACACTGAAGCTTTCCTT. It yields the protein CASSPLPNTEAFL.

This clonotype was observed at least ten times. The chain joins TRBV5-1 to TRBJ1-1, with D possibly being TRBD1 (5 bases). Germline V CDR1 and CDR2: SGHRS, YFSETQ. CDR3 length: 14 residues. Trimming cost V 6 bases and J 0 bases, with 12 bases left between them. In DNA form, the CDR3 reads TGCGCCAGCAACGAGGACACCTTGAACACTGAAGCTTTCTTT. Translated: CASNEDTLNTEAFF.

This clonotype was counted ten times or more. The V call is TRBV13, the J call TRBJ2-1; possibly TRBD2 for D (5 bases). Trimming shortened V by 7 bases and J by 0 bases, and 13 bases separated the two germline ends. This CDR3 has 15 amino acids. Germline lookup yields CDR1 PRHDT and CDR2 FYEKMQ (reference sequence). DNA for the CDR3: TGTGCCAGCATGCCAGTTGGGAGCTCCTACAATGAGCAGTTCTTC. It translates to CASMPVGSSYNEQFF.

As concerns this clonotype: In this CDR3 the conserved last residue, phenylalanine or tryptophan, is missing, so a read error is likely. The CDR3 loop reads CASSLGGGMNTEAFL. The CDR3 DNA follows: TGTGCCAGCAGTTTGGGAGGGGGCATGAACACTGAAGCTTTCCTT. The chain carries TRBV27 and TRBJ1-1; TRBD1 matches at 7 bases. V gave up 3 bases and J gave up 0 bases; unmatched junction bases: 4. Germline V gene data show CDR1 as MNHEY and CDR2 as SMNVEV (reference sequence). This CDR3 is built from 15 residues.

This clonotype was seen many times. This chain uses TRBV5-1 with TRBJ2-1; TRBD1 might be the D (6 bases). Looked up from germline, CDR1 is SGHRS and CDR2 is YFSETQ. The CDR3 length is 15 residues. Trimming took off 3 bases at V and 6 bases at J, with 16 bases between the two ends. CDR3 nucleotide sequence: TGCGCCAGCAGCTCGACAGGTACCGACGGCAATGAGCAGTTCTTC. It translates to CASSSTGTDGNEQFF.

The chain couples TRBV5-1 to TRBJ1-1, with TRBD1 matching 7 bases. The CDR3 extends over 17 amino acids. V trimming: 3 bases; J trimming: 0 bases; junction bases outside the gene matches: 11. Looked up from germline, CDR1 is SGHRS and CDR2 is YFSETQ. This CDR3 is CASSYLTGPNMNTEAFF. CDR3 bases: TGCGCCAGCAGCTACCTGACAGGGCCGAACATGAACACTGAAGCTTTCTTT.

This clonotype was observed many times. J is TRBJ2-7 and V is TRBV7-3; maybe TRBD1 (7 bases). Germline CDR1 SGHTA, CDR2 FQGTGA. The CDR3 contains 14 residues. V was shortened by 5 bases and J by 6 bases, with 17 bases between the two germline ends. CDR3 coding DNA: TGTGCCAGCAGCCCCCAGGGGGACTTTGGCGAGCAGTACTTC. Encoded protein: CASSPQGDFGEQYF.

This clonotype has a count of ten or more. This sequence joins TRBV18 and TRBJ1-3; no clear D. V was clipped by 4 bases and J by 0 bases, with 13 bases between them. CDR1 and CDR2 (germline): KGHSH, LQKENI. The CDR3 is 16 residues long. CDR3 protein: CASSQPGGYSGNTIYF. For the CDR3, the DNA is TGTGCCAGCTCACAGCCGGGTGGATACTCTGGAAACACCATATATTTT.

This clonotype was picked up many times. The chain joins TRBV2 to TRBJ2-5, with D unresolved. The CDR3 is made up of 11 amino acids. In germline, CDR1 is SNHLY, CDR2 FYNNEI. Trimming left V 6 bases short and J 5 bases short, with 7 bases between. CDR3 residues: CASRTAETQYF. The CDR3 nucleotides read TGTGCCAGCAGAACCGCCGAGACCCAGTACTTC.

This chain's CDR3 is CSARAQAPNYGYTF. The CDR3 bases are TGCAGTGCTAGGGCACAGGCCCCGAACTATGGCTACACCTTC. The rearrangement uses TRBV20-1 and TRBJ1-2; D may be TRBD1 (5 bases). In germline, CDR1 is DFQATT, CDR2 SNEGSKA (reference sequence). The V and J ends lost 3 bases and 2 bases respectively, with 13 bases between them. This CDR3 spans 14 amino acids.

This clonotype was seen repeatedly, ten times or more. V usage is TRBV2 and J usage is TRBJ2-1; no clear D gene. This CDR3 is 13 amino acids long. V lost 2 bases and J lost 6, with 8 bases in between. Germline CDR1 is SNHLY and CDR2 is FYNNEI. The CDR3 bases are TGTGCCAGCAGTGAATCAGGTCTCAATGAGCAGTTCTTC. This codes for CASSESGLNEQFF. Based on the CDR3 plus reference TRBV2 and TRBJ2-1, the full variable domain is EPEVTQTPSHQVTQMGQEVILRCVPISNHLYFYWYRQILGQKVEFLVSFYNNEISEKSEIFDDQFSVERPDGSNFTLKIRSTKLEDSAMYFCASSESGLNEQFFGPGTRLTVL.

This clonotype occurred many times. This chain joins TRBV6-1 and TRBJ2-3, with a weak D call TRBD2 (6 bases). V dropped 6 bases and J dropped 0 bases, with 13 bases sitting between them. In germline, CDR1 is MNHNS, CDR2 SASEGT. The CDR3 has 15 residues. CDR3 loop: CASRGGGTSTDTQYF. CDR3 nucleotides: TGTGCCAGCAGGGGAGGCGGGACTAGCACAGATACGCAGTATTTT.